Presented here are 17 T cell receptor beta chains from one specimen sequenced in a study of cytomegalovirus exposure and HLA in healthy donors. The assay was immunoSEQ multiplex PCR, and TCRdb's table has in-frame clones only and misses some. The table records approximately 58,000 clones, roughly 94% of them present only once. The sequencing input was PBMCs. Every receptor here comes from a man aged 18 to 29 in good health and CMV-seronegative.

This chain connects TRBV10-3 to TRBJ2-1, with D possibly TRBD2 on 5 matching bases. Looked up from germline, CDR1 is ENHRY and CDR2 is SYGVKD. This CDR3 is built from 13 residues. V was clipped by 8 bases and J by 8 bases, with 16 bases between them. CDR3 nucleotides: TGTGCCATCCGGTGGCGGGTCGGAGATGAGCAGTTCTTC. Encoded protein: CAIRWRVGDEQFF.

The J gene is TRBJ1-5, the V gene TRBV2, with a tentative D call TRBD1 (6 bases). V was pared by 5 bases and J by 9 bases, with 17 bases between. Germline values: CDR1 SNHLY, CDR2 FYNNEI. CDR3 size: 14 residues. CDR3: CASSWDTVLGPQHF. The CDR3 region has the DNA TGTGCCAGCAGTTGGGACACTGTATTAGGGCCCCAGCATTTT.

The V and J genes are TRBV6-5 and TRBJ2-5; D gene uncertain. The CDR3 runs to 14 residues. Germline assignment: CDR1 MNHEY and CDR2 SVGAGI. V gave up 3 bases and J gave up 3 bases, with 11 bases separating them. The CDR3 nucleotides read TGTGCCAGCAGTTATAGGTCGGGTGAAGAGACCCAGTACTTC. Translated, it gives CASSYRSGEETQYF.

The rearrangement joins TRBV27 to TRBJ2-3; 12 bases fit TRBD2. Germline CDR1 MNHEY, CDR2 SMNVEV (reference sequence). The CDR3 spans 14 residues. In DNA form, the CDR3 reads TGTGGGGGCCTAGCGGGAGGGGCGGGAGATACGCAGTATTTT. This encodes CGGLAGGAGDTQYF.

This chain links TRBV6-5 with TRBJ2-2, with TRBD1 identical over 8 bases. V lost 0 bases to trimming and J lost 8 bases; unmatched junction nucleotides: 8. The germline V gene has CDR1 MNHEY and CDR2 SVGAGI. This CDR3 comprises 16 residues. Here the CDR3 DNA reads TGTGCCAGCAGTTACTCCCTGAGGCAGGGGGCTGGGGAGCTGTTTTTT. This encodes CASSYSLRQGAGELFF.

V is TRBV28 and J is TRBJ2-1, with D perhaps matching TRBD1 (6 bases). Trimming stripped 3 bases from V and 7 bases from J, with 19 bases between. Germline V gene lookup returns CDR1 MDHEN and CDR2 SYDVKM. This CDR3 has 16 residues. In DNA form, the CDR3 reads TGTGCCAGCAGTTTTGCGGCCGAGACAGGCAGGAATGAGCAGTTCTTC. Its translation is CASSFAAETGRNEQFF.

The chain joins TRBV2 to TRBJ2-1, with 7 bases lining up with TRBD2. Germline V gives CDR1 SNHLY, CDR2 FYNNEI. The J segment lost 7 bases and the V segment lost 0 bases, leaving 15 bases of the junction unmatched. The CDR3 consists of 18 residues. CDR3 coding DNA: TGTGCCAGCAGTGAAGCTCGAGGAATCGGGGCCGGGGGGAATGAGCAGTTCTTC. Translated, it gives CASSEARGIGAGGNEQFF.

The rearrangement joins TRBV2 to TRBJ1-1; D may be TRBD1 (6 bases). Germline CDR1 SNHLY, CDR2 FYNNEI. CDR3 length equals 12 residues. V was trimmed by 7 bases and J by 3 bases, leaving 9 bases between them. For the CDR3, the DNA is TGTGCCAGCACCCAGGGGTACACTGAAGCTTTCTTT. Amino acid sequence: CASTQGYTEAFF.

The V and J genes are TRBV7-2 and TRBJ2-3; a weak D match, TRBD1 (5 bases). Looked up from germline, CDR1 is SGHTA and CDR2 is FQGNSA. The CDR3 is made up of 15 amino acids. Trimming left V 5 bases short and J 5 bases short, with 17 bases between. The CDR3 loop reads CASSPLGREKDTQYF. The CDR3 bases are TGTGCCAGCAGCCCTCTTGGCAGGGAAAAAGATACGCAGTATTTT.

This rearrangement joins TRBV27 to TRBJ2-1; 10 bases match TRBD2. Germline CDR1 and CDR2: MNHEY and SMNVEV (reference sequence). This CDR3 spans 15 amino acids. J lost 1 base, V lost 5 bases, and 2 bases had no gene match. The CDR3 DNA follows: TGTGCCAGCAGTAGCGGGAGGGGGTCCTACAATGAGCAGTTCTTC. Its protein is CASSSGRGSYNEQFF.

V usage is TRBV6-6 and J usage is TRBJ2-7; no reliable D call. Germline CDR1 is MNHNY and CDR2 is SVGAGI (reference sequence). The CDR3 has 13 amino acids. The V gene lost 5 bases and the J gene lost 3 bases, with 11 bases spanning the gap. The CDR3 nucleotides read TGTGCCAGCAGTGAGACACCGGTCTACGAGCAGTACTTC. Its protein is CASSETPVYEQYF.

The chain has TRBV7-8 and TRBJ2-7; D might be TRBD1 (5 bases). CDR1 is SGHVS, CDR2 FQNEAQ, per germline. V was cut by 3 bases and J by 4 bases, with 10 bases left in between. The CDR3 contains 13 residues. Here the CDR3 reads CASSLGRTYEQYF. DNA for the CDR3: TGTGCCAGCAGCTTGGGCAGGACATACGAGCAGTACTTC.

The rearrangement links TRBV19 to TRBJ1-1; D unresolved. The CDR3 has 14 residues. Germline assignment: CDR1 LNHDA and CDR2 SQIVND (reference sequence). The V end lost 6 bases, the J end lost 1 base, and 12 bases lay between the germline ends. The CDR3 DNA is TGTGCCAGTAGGCGACAATTGGGGAACACTGAAGCTTTCTTT. It yields the protein CASRRQLGNTEAFF.

The gene calls are TRBV6-4 and TRBJ2-2; a possible D gene is TRBD1 (5 bases). Germline CDR1 is MRHNA and CDR2 is SNTAGT. V was trimmed by 6 bases and J by 3 bases, leaving 8 bases between them. This CDR3 is built from 13 residues. For the CDR3, the DNA is TGTGCCAGCAGCGCAGGGCACACCGGGGAGCTGTTTTTT. It specifies CASSAGHTGELFF.

V gene TRBV4-1 combines with J gene TRBJ1-4; 7 bases fit TRBD1. CDR3 length: 17 residues. Germline loops: CDR1 MGHRA, CDR2 YSYEKL. Losses at the gene ends were 4 bases for V and 2 bases for J; bases not matched to a gene: 10. The DNA of the CDR3 is TGCGCCAGCAGCCGTCAGACAGGGACGGGTACTAATGAAAAACTGTTTTTT. Its translation: CASSRQTGTGTNEKLFF.

The chain has TRBV19 and TRBJ1-4, with 8 bases fitting TRBD1. Germline V lookup: CDR1 LNHDA, CDR2 SQIVND (reference sequence). V was clipped by 5 bases and J by 5 bases; unmatched bases: 7. This CDR3 has 15 residues. Here the CDR3 DNA reads TGTGCCAGTAGTGTACGGACAGGGAGGAATGAAAAACTGTTTTTT. As protein: CASSVRTGRNEKLFF.

This chain joins TRBV10-3 and TRBJ2-3; D gene uncertain. Trimming took off 7 bases at V and 0 bases at J, with 11 bases between the two ends. Germline V gene lookup returns CDR1 ENHRY and CDR2 SYGVKD. CDR3 length: 14 amino acids. The CDR3 coding sequence is TGTGCCATCAAGTTAGCCGCGAGCACAGATACGCAGTATTTT. Amino acid sequence: CAIKLAASTDTQYF.